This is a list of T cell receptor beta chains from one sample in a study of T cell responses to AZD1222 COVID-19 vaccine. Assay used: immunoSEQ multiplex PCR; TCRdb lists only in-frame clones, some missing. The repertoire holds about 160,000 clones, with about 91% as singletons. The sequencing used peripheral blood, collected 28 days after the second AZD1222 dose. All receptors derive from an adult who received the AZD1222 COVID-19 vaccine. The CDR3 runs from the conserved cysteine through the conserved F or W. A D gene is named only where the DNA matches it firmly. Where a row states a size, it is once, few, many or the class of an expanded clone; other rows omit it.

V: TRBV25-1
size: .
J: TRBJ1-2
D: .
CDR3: CASSDPLTDFYGYTF
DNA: TGTGCCAGCAGTGACCCTCTGACAGATTTCTATGGCTACACCTTC

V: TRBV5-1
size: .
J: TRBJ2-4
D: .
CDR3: CASSSGQRVKNIQYF
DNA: TGCGCCAGCAGCTCTGGACAGAGAGTCAAAAACATTCAGTACTTC

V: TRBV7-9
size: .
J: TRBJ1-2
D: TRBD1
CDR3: CASSPTGDFNYGYTF
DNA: TGTGCCAGCAGCCCGACAGGGGACTTTAACTATGGCTACACCTTC

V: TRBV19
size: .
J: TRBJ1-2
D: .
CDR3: CASSIDLGDGYGYTF
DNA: TGTGCCAGTAGTATAGACCTGGGGGATGGCTATGGCTACACCTTC

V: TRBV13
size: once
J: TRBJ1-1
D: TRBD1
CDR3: CASSFQGAYTEAFF
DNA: TGTGCCAGCAGCTTCCAGGGGGCCTACACTGAAGCTTTCTTT

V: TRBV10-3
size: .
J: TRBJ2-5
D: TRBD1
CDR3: CAISEAQGVLETQYF
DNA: TGTGCCATCAGTGAGGCACAGGGGGTATTAGAGACCCAGTACTTC

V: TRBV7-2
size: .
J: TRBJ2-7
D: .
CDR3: CASSLAAPYEQYF
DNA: TGTGCCAGCAGCTTAGCAGCCCCCTACGAGCAGTACTTC

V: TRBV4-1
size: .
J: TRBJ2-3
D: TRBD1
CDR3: CASSLGTGGTDTQYF
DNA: TGCGCCAGCAGCCTCGGGACAGGGGGCACAGATACGCAGTATTTT

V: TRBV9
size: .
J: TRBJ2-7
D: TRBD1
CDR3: CASSPFRDSNDEQYF
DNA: TGTGCCAGCAGCCCCTTCCGGGACAGCAACGACGAGCAGTACTTC

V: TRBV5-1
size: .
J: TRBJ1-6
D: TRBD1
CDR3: CASSLGTGRSPLHF
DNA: TGCGCCAGCAGCTTGGGGACAGGGCGCTCACCCCTCCACTTT

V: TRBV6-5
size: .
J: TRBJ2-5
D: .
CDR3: CASSLTGRETQYF
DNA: TGTGCCAGCAGCCTGACAGGGAGGGAGACCCAGTACTTC

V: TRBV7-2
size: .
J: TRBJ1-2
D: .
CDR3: CASSPTGFYGYTF
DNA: TGTGCCAGCAGCCCGACAGGTTTCTATGGCTACACCTTC

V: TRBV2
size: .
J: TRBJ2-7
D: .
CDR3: CASRALTGPAYEQYF
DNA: TGTGCCAGCAGGGCCTTAACAGGGCCGGCCTACGAGCAGTACTTC

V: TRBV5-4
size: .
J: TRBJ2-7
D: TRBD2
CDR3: CASSLPPMGSGGREQYF
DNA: TGTGCCAGCAGCTTGCCTCCTATGGGTAGCGGGGGCCGCGAGCAGTACTTC

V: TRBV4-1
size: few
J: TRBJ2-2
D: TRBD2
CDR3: CASSHLNTLAGGPGTGELFF
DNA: TGCGCCAGCAGCCATCTAAACACATTAGCGGGGGGGCCGGGCACCGGGGAGCTGTTTTTT

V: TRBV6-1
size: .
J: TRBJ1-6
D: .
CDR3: CASSEYTQGLGSPLHF
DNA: TGTGCCAGCAGTGAATACACCCAGGGACTCGGTTCACCCCTCCACTTT

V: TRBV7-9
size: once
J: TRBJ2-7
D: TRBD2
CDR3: CASSLLAGGPDEQYF
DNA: TGTGCCAGCAGCCTTCTAGCGGGGGGGCCGGACGAGCAGTACTTC

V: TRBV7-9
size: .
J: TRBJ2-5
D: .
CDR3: CASSLAGKETQYF
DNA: TGTGCCAGCAGCTTAGCAGGGAAAGAGACCCAGTACTTC

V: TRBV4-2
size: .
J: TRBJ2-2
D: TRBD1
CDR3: CASSRGDREKRTGELFF
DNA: TGTGCCAGCAGCCGCGGGGACAGGGAGAAAAGGACCGGGGAGCTGTTTTTT

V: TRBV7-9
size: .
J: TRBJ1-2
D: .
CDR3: CASSLEGTAYYGYTF
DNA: TGTGCCAGCAGCTTAGAGGGAACAGCCTACTATGGCTACACCTTC

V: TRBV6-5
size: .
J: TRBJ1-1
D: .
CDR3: CASRGWPRVNTEAFF
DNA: TGTGCCAGCAGGGGGTGGCCACGGGTGAACACTGAAGCTTTCTTT

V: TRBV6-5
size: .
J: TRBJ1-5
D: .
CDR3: CASSSDRIPQPQHF
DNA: TGTGCCAGCAGTTCAGACAGGATTCCTCAGCCCCAGCATTTT

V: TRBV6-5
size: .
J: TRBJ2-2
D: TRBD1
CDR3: CASRRQGASNGELFF
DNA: TGTGCCAGCAGGCGACAGGGGGCGTCGAACGGGGAGCTGTTTTTT

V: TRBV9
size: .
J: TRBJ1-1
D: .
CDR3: CASSEKGVRTEAFF
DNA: TGTGCCAGCAGCGAAAAGGGAGTGAGGACTGAAGCTTTCTTT

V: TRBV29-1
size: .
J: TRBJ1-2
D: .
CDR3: CSVDHTGTAYGYTF
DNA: TGCAGCGTTGACCATACCGGGACGGCCTATGGCTACACCTTC

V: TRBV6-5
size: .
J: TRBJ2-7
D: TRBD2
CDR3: CASRGLAGYYEQYF
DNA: TGTGCCAGCAGGGGACTAGCGGGTTACTACGAGCAGTACTTC

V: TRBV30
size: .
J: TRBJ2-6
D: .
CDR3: CAWSLPPSGANVLTF
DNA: TGTGCCTGGAGTCTCCCGCCCTCTGGGGCCAACGTCCTGACTTTC

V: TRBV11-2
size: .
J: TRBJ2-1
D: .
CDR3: CASSLGLTSISYNEQFF
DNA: TGTGCCAGCAGCTTAGGACTCACTAGCATCTCCTACAATGAGCAGTTCTTC

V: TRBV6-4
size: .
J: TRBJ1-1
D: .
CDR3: CASSDSAGGASTEAFF
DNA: TGTGCCAGCAGTGACTCAGCTGGGGGGGCGAGCACTGAAGCTTTCTTT

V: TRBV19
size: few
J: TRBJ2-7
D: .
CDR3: CASSIRTSYEQYF
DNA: TGTGCCAGTAGTATACGGACCTCCTACGAGCAGTACTTC

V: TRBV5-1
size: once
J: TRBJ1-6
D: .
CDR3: CASSQGQDNSPLHF
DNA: TGCGCCAGCAGCCAGGGACAAGATAATTCACCCCTCCACTTT

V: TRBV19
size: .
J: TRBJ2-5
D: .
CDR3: CASSMGGSQETQYF
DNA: TGTGCCAGTAGTATGGGGGGTTCCCAAGAGACCCAGTACTTC

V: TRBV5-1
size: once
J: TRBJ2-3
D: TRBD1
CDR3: CASSWGQVPDTQYF
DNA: TGCGCCAGCAGCTGGGGACAGGTGCCAGATACGCAGTATTTT

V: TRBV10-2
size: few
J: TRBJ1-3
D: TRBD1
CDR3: CARDRGNTIYF
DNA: TGCGCCAGGGACAGGGGAAACACCATATATTTT

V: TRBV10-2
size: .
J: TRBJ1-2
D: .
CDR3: CASSDWDRDYGYTF
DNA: TGCGCCAGCAGTGATTGGGATCGCGACTATGGCTACACCTTC

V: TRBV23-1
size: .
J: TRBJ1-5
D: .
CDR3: CASSQSVGLNQPQHF
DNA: TGCGCCAGCAGTCAATCTGTGGGGCTCAATCAGCCCCAGCATTTT

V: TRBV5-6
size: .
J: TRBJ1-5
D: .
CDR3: CASSPDPLSNQPQHF
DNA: TGTGCCAGCAGCCCCGATCCTTTGAGCAATCAGCCCCAGCATTTT

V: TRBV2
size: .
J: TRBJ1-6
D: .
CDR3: CASTFYQFNSPLHF
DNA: TGTGCCAGCACCTTTTACCAGTTTAATTCACCCCTCCACTTT

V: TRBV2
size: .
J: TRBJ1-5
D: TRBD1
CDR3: CASSLRQGGDQPQHF
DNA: TGTGCCAGCAGTCTACGACAGGGAGGCGATCAGCCCCAGCATTTT